The entry below describes one T cell receptor beta chain. Its target is unknown. The germline V gene has CDR1 LNHDA and CDR2 SQIVND (reference sequence). The CDR3 has 15 residues. Trimming shortened V by 6 bases and J by 2 bases, and 13 bases separated the two germline ends. These data originate in a study of cytomegalovirus exposure and HLA in healthy donors. Study-level background: In a later analysis, the roughly 110 validation repertoires were reported to have used the same platform as the 600 to 800 first-cohort repertoires. Study-level findings and limits: Reports credit the classifier with highly specific, highly sensitive diagnosis of cytomegalovirus status. The study found most TCR sequences rare, yet found some public TCRs in many donors. Confirmation was obtained in vitro that a few CMV-associated chains are specific for CMV antigens.

The assay was immunoSEQ multiplex PCR, and TCRdb's table has in-frame clones only and misses some. This sample has some 49,000 clones; roughly 92% occur once, and the top ten carry 1.4%. The receptor was isolated from a man aged 18 to 29 in good health and CMV-seronegative. The sample was PBMCs. This chain connects TRBV19 to TRBJ2-2; D call uncertain. The DNA of the CDR3 is TGTGCCAGTAGGGTCGCAGGTTTTAACACCGGGGAGCTGTTTTTT. This gives the protein CASRVAGFNTGELFF.